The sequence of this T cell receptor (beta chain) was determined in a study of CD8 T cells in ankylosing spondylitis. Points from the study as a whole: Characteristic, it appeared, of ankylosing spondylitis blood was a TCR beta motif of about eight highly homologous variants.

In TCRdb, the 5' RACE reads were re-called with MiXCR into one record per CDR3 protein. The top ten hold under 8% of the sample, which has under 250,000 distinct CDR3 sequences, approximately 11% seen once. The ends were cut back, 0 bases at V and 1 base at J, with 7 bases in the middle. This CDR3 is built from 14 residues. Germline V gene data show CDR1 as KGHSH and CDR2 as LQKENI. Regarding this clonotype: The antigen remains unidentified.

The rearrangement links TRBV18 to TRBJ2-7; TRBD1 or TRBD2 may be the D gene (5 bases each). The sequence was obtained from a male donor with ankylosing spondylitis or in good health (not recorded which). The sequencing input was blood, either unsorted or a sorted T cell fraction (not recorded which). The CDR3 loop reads CASSPPGPSYEQYF. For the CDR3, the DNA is TGTGCCAGCTCACCACCGGGACCATCCTACGAGCAGTACTTC.